This TCR beta chain was identified during a study of shared clonotypes between healthy human individuals. The germline gives CDR1 SNHLY, CDR2 FYNNEI. The J segment lost 7 bases and the V segment lost 8 bases, leaving 9 bases of the junction unmatched. The CDR3 consists of 14 residues. The table came from immunoSEQ multiplex PCR; TCRdb's copy has only in-frame clones and leaves some out. In the table there are roughly 2 million clones, 95% of which are singletons. The chain recombines TRBV2 with TRBJ2-1; 9 bases are a match to TRBD1. The sequence derives from a man aged 18 to 29 in good health. The sequenced sample was naive CD4+ T cells sorted from blood. Specified subset: CD45RA+ positively selected. The CDR3 here is CASDRDRVGNEQFF. In nucleotides, the CDR3 is TGTGCCAGCGACCGGGACAGGGTAGGAAATGAGCAGTTCTTC.